This TCR beta chain derives from a study of T-cell memory formation after mild COVID-19. TCRdb processed the 5' RACE reads anew with MiXCR; each CDR3 protein has one entry. The table lists 90,000 to 120,000 distinct CDR3 sequences, approximately 14% of them singletons. The V gene end was trimmed by 5 bases and the J gene end by 4 bases; junction bases not matched to a gene: 14. The CDR3 has 17 residues. Looked up from germline, CDR1 is SGHVS and CDR2 is FQNEAQ. This clonotype has a handful of counts. V gene TRBV7-8 combines with J gene TRBJ1-1, with TRBD1 matching 9 bases. The material sequenced was PBMCs or a T cell subset sorted from them (not recorded which). The sequence was collected from a man aged 18 to 35 who had mild COVID-19 (a few samples of this study predate the infection). Cell type and time point are not known. The CDR3 DNA sequence: TGTGCCAGCAGCGACCACTTAATGGGACAGGGCTCCACTGAAGCTTTCTTT. Translating gives CASSDHLMGQGSTEAFF.